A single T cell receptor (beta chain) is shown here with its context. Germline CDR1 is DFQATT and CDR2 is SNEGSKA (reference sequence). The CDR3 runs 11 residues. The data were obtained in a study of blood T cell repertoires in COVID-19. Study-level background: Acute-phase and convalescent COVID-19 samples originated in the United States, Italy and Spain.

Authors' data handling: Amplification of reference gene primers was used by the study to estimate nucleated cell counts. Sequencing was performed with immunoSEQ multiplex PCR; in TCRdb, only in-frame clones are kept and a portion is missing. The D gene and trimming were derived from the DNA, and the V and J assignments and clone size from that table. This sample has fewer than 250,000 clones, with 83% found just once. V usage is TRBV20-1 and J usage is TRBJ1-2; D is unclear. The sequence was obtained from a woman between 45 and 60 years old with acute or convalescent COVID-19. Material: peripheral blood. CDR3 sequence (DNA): TGCGGCGGATACTTCGGCGGTGGCTACACCTTC. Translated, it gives CGGYFGGGYTF.